This T cell receptor (beta chain) stems from a study of spatial heterogeneity in lung cancer. Germline trimming cut 8 bases from V and 4 bases from J; bases unmatched to any gene: 10. This CDR3 has 14 amino acids. The time point was: sample taken at primary tumor resection. TCRs were sequenced from unsorted whole RNA of tumor, nontumor lung or PBMC. TCRdb redid the calling of the 5' RACE reads with MiXCR, one entry per CDR3 protein. The sample shows about 26,000 distinct CDR3 sequences, 13% of them seen only once. Sequenced material: PBMCs, taken at surgery. This sequence joins TRBV12-3 or TRBV12-4 and TRBJ1-1; 7 bases are shared with TRBD1. This receptor was obtained from a female donor with early-stage non-small cell lung cancer. CDR3: CASGRQGLTTEAFF. The CDR3 nucleotides read TGTGCCAGCGGCAGACAGGGTTTGACCACTGAAGCTTTCTTT.